This T cell receptor beta chain was captured in a study of shared clonotypes between healthy human individuals. About the study: CD4 naive cells filled three plates per donor, CD4 memory three, CD8 naive two and CD8 memory one.

Note on this clone: Its antigen remains unidentified.

Germline V gives CDR1 WSHSY, CDR2 SAAADI. The CDR3 totals 13 residues. V gave up 0 bases and J gave up 3 bases, with 6 bases separating them. CD8 cells regarded as naive lacked CD45RO, were positively chosen for CCR7, and omitted terminally differentiated effector memory CD45RA+ cells. Deep level was the assay's run setting. Assay: immunoSEQ multiplex PCR; the TCRdb copy retains only in-frame clones and omits some. The table includes about 2 million clones, 85% to 95% detected once. Overall study results and limits: Clonotypes that were shared across a handful of donors made up around 5% of naive CD4 clonotypes.

This receptor was obtained from a man aged 18 to 35 in good health. The chain links TRBV10-2 to TRBJ2-7, with unresolved D. Sequenced input: naive CD8+ T cells sorted from blood. The CDR3 DNA reads as TGCGCCAGCAGTGAGTCGGCAGTCTACGAGCAGTACTTC. Its translation is CASSESAVYEQYF.